Each of the 5 T cell receptor beta chains below was sequenced from the same sample in a study of shared clonotypes between healthy human individuals. Profiled with immunoSEQ multiplex PCR; TCRdb holds only in-frame clones, not every one. The sample consists of 2,500,000 or so clones, over 85% of them appearing once. The sequenced material came from naive CD4+ T cells sorted from blood. Regarding subset: CD45RA+ positively selected. These receptors all stem from a man between 18 and 29 years old in good health.

The gene calls are TRBV2 and TRBJ1-2; D may be TRBD1 (5 bases). This CDR3 has 15 residues. V dropped 1 base and J dropped 8 bases, with 17 bases sitting between them. Germline assignment: CDR1 SNHLY and CDR2 FYNNEI. The CDR3 protein is CASSEDRGDLWGYTF. CDR3 coding DNA: TGTGCCAGCAGTGAAGACCGCGGGGACCTGTGGGGCTACACCTTC.

Written as DNA, the CDR3 is TGCGCCAGCAGCTTGGGGACAGTCAATAATTCACCCCTCCACTTT. It yields the protein CASSLGTVNNSPLHF. This sequence joins TRBV5-1 and TRBJ1-6; D may be TRBD1 (6 bases). Trimming removed 0 bases from V and 5 bases from J, with 9 bases in between. This CDR3 spans 15 amino acids. The germline CDR1 and CDR2 sequences are SGHRS and YFSETQ. Using reference TRBV5-1 and TRBJ1-6 for the parts outside the CDR3, the full variable domain is KAGVTQTPRYLIKTRGQQVTLSCSPISGHRSVSWYQQTPGQGLQFLFEYFSETQRNKGNFPGRFSGRQFSNSRSEMNVSTLELGDSALYLCASSLGTVNNSPLHFGNGTRLTVT.

The J gene is TRBJ2-2, the V gene TRBV30; D unclear. CDR3 length: 12 residues. Germline CDR1 reads GTSNPN; CDR2 reads SVGIG (reference sequence). V dropped 4 bases and J dropped 1 base, with 4 bases sitting between them. The CDR3, as DNA: TGTGCCTGGACTATGAACACCGGGGAGCTGTTTTTT. Translating it yields CAWTMNTGELFF. The entire variable domain, with the rest obtained from reference TRBV30 and TRBJ2-2, is as follows: SQTIHQWPATLVQPVGSPLSLECTVEGTSNPNLYWYRQAAGRGLQLLFYSVGIGQISSEVPQNLSASRPQDRQFILSSKKLLLSDSGFYLCAWTMNTGELFFGEGSRLTVL.

Remarks on this clone: The sample has other DNA sequences that encode this CDR3 too. This chain links TRBV5-1 with TRBJ1-1; 10 bases match TRBD1. Germline CDR1 reads SGHRS; CDR2 reads YFSETQ. Unmatched junction bases numbered 5, after V lost 0 bases and J lost 3 bases. The CDR3 length is 16 residues. CDR3 coding DNA: TGCGCCAGCAGCTTGGGACAGGGGGCGGGAGACACTGAAGCTTTCTTT. Translating gives CASSLGQGAGDTEAFF.

This clone showed up just once. V usage is TRBV10-3 and J usage is TRBJ1-2; a possible D gene is TRBD1 (5 bases). CDR3 length: 13 amino acids. Germline CDR1 ENHRY, CDR2 SYGVKD. V lost 10 bases and J 4 bases, leaving 16 bases between the germline ends. As DNA, the CDR3 is TGTGCCAACTTGATGCCAGGGACCTATGGCTACACCTTC. As protein: CANLMPGTYGYTF.